The entry that follows covers one TCR beta chain sequence. Trimming removed 5 bases from V and 6 bases from J, with 20 bases in between. This CDR3 contains 15 residues. From germline, CDR1 is WSHSY and CDR2 SAAADI. This table comes from immunoSEQ multiplex PCR, and its TCRdb copy is limited to in-frame clones, with some not included. Here the sample spans about 120,000 clones, 92% being singletons. This specimen belongs to a study of T cell changes during pregnancy in multiple sclerosis. The clonotype was recovered from a female donor with multiple sclerosis, enrolled in a pregnancy study. Sequencing was performed on peripheral blood, taken in the third trimester of pregnancy. This chain uses TRBV10-2 with TRBJ2-7; weak D call: TRBD1 (6 bases). CDR3 coding DNA: TGCGCCAGCAGTCGCGGCAGGGGAGAATCAGGCGAGCAGTACTTC. It encodes CASSRGRGESGEQYF.